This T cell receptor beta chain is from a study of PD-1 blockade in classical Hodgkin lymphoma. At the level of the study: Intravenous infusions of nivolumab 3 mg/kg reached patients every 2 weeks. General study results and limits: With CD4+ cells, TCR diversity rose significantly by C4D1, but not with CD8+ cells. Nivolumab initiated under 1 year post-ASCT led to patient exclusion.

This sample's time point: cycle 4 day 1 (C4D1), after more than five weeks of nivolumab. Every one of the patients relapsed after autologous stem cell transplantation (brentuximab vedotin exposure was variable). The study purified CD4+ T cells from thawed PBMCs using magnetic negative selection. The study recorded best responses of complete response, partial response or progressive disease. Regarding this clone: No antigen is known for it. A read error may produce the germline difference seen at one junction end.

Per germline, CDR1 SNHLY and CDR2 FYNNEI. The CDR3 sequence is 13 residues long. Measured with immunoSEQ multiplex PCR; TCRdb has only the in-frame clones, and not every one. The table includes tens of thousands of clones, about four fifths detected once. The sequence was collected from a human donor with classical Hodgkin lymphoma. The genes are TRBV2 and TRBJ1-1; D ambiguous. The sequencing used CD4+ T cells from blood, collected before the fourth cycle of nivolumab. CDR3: CASRDRLIFRAFF. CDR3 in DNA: TGTGCCAGCCGTGATCGATTAATTTTCCGAGCTTTCTTT.